A single sample gave rise to the 25 T cell receptor beta chains below, sequenced in a study of T cell clusters in autoimmune cytopenias. Each sample's input was roughly 250 ng genomic DNA, roughly 38,000 genome equivalents. One tube held mixed TRB-A and TRB-B primer pools for touch-down PCR. From the multiplex PCR reads, TCRdb lists one entry per CDR3 protein and no DNA. This sample's clone table lists 6,000 to 7,500 distinct CDR3 sequences. The data were also submitted as part of a second study, on T cell repertoires in aging, cancer and after chemotherapy.

Sequenced: peripheral blood. The receptors originated from a human donor in good health.

The chain has TRBV27 and TRBJ1-6. Germline V CDR1 and CDR2: MNHEY, SMNVEV (reference sequence). The CDR3 runs 12 residues. CDR3 region: CASGSGYSPLHF.

This clonotype is classed as medium-sized by frequency. V is TRBV29-1 and J is TRBJ2-3; the TRBD1 assignment by TCRdb is unverifiable without DNA. This CDR3 region has 14 residues. Germline CDR1 is SQVTM and CDR2 is ANQGSEA. The chain's CDR3 is CSVGGQGSTDTQYF.

This rearrangement joins TRBV6-2 or TRBV6-3 to TRBJ2-7; no DNA is available, so the TRBD1 call from TCRdb remains unchecked. Looked up from germline, CDR1 is MNHEY and CDR2 is SVGEGT. CDR3 length: 13 amino acids. This CDR3 is CASSYGRGGEQYF.

This clonotype is labeled medium-sized based on frequency. The V gene is TRBV19, the J gene TRBJ2-2. The CDR3 totals 14 residues. Germline-derived CDR1 and CDR2 are LNHDA and SQIVND (reference sequence). The CDR3 sequence: CASSIGIGTGELFF.

This clonotype is labeled medium-sized based on frequency. The chain is built from TRBV15 and TRBJ2-1. Germline CDR1 LNHNV, CDR2 YYDKDF (reference sequence). This CDR3 has 15 residues. The chain's CDR3 is CATSTPGAAYNEQFF.

This chain uses TRBV20-1 with TRBJ2-7; the TCRdb call, TRBD1, lacks DNA for checking. The CDR3 consists of 13 residues. Per the germline V gene, CDR1 is DFQATT and CDR2 is SNEGSKA (reference sequence). This CDR3 is CSAHRTDSYEQYF.

This chain connects TRBV12-3 or TRBV12-4 to TRBJ2-4. There are 14 residues in the CDR3. CDR3 loop: CASSFWGAKNIQYF.

This clonotype is deemed medium-sized by its frequency. The CDR3 protein is CASTKTSGSTNEQFF. This sequence joins TRBV6-5 and TRBJ2-1; TCRdb's assignment of TRBD2 cannot be checked, as there is no DNA. Germline-derived CDR1 and CDR2 are MNHEY and SVGAGI. This CDR3 region has 15 residues.

This chain connects TRBV5-1 to TRBJ2-3; TCRdb designates TRBD2, a call that cannot be tested without DNA. The CDR3 extends over 15 amino acids. Germline CDR1 and CDR2: SGHRS and YFSETQ. The CDR3: CASSSGGVRSDTQYF. Full variable domain (rest looked up from reference TRBV5-1 and TRBJ2-3): KAGVTQTPRYLIKTRGQQVTLSCSPISGHRSVSWYQQTPGQGLQFLFEYFSETQRNKGNFPGRFSGRQFSNSRSEMNVSTLELGDSALYLCASSSGGVRSDTQYFGPGTRLTVL.

This clonotype shows up as medium-sized by frequency. The V gene is TRBV6-6, the J gene TRBJ2-3; TCRdb outputs TRBD1, but without DNA this stays unchecked. This CDR3 is 16 amino acids long. From germline, CDR1 is MNHNY and CDR2 SVGAGI (reference sequence). CDR3: CASSYSGQGGTDTQYF.

The chain joins TRBV7-2 to TRBJ2-1; TCRdb indicates TRBD2, and absent DNA this call remains unverified. The CDR3 is 16 amino acids. Germline V gene lookup returns CDR1 SGHTA and CDR2 FQGNSA. The chain's CDR3 is CASSSIAGSSYNEQFF.

This clonotype is identified as medium-sized (0.01 to 0.1%) from frequency. This chain joins TRBV5-4 and TRBJ2-5; TCRdb's D call of TRBD2 is untestable without DNA. The CDR3 sequence is 16 residues long. Germline values: CDR1 SGHNT, CDR2 YYREEE (reference sequence). The CDR3 loop is CASSLAGVGRQETQYF.

This clonotype is called medium-sized based on its frequency. The V and J genes are TRBV5-6 and TRBJ2-4. Germline V gene lookup returns CDR1 SGHDT and CDR2 YYEEEE. The CDR3 runs 14 residues. The CDR3: CASSLGRAKNIQYF.

The chain joins TRBV12-3 or TRBV12-4 to TRBJ1-4; TCRdb calls TRBD1, which cannot be checked without DNA. The CDR3 covers 15 residues. The CDR3 sequence: CASSPAPGFNEKLFF.

This chain connects TRBV11-2 to TRBJ2-4; TCRdb returns TRBD1, unconfirmable since there is no DNA. The length of the CDR3 is 12 residues. Germline assignment: CDR1 SGHAT and CDR2 FQNNGV. The CDR3 protein is CASSGQGTGQYF.

This chain joins TRBV5-1 and TRBJ1-6. The CDR3 is 14 residues long. The germline V gene has CDR1 SGHRS and CDR2 YFSETQ. The chain's CDR3 is CASSLATANSPLHF.

The chain recombines TRBV27 with TRBJ2-6; TCRdb's D gene call, TRBD2, goes unchecked for lack of DNA. Germline-derived CDR1 and CDR2 are MNHEY and SMNVEV (reference sequence). This CDR3 comprises 13 residues. CDR3 amino acids: CASHSGRANVLTF.

The CDR3 loop is CASSYRGGNGYTF. The chain employs TRBV28 and TRBJ1-2; TCRdb's assignment of TRBD1 cannot be checked, as there is no DNA. From germline, CDR1 is MDHEN and CDR2 SYDVKM. The CDR3 contains 13 residues.

Frequency places this clonotype as medium-sized. The chain carries TRBV6-5 and TRBJ1-2; the TRBD1 assignment by TCRdb is unverifiable without DNA. Germline-derived CDR1 and CDR2 are MNHEY and SVGAGI. The CDR3 is 14 amino acids. The CDR3 region is CASNPTGVFYGYTF.

This clonotype is identified as large from frequency. V and J are TRBV27 and TRBJ2-2; no DNA is available, so the TRBD1 call from TCRdb remains unchecked. The germline CDR1 and CDR2 sequences are MNHEY and SMNVEV (reference sequence). CDR3 length: 16 residues. The CDR3 loop reads CASSLGASANTGELFF.

The chain carries TRBV5-1 and TRBJ2-7; the D call of TRBD2 rests on TCRdb alone, since no DNA is present to check it. Germline V gene sequence: CDR1 SGHRS, CDR2 YFSETQ. The CDR3 sequence is 15 residues long. The CDR3 reads CASSLQRGGPYEQYF.

This chain uses TRBV7-2 with TRBJ1-2; TCRdb returns TRBD1, unconfirmable since there is no DNA. This CDR3 spans 16 amino acids. Germline CDR1 reads SGHTA; CDR2 reads FQGNSA. The CDR3 region is CASSLWGTGEIYGYTF.

J is TRBJ1-5 and V is TRBV18; TCRdb gives TRBD1 as the D gene, but with no DNA this cannot be confirmed. This CDR3 contains 15 residues. Germline-derived CDR1 and CDR2 are KGHSH and LQKENI. CDR3: CASSPQGGDNQPQHF.

By frequency, this clonotype is medium-sized. The gene calls are TRBV19 and TRBJ1-2; TCRdb lists TRBD1, though no DNA is available to test this call. Germline values: CDR1 LNHDA, CDR2 SQIVND (reference sequence). The CDR3 loop spans 14 amino acids. CDR3 amino acids: CASSRGTGIDGYTF. Variable domain in full (rest from reference TRBV19 and TRBJ1-2): DGGITQSPKYLFRKEGQNVTLSCEQNLNHDAMYWYRQDPGQGLRLIYYSQIVNDFQKGDIAEGYSVSREKKESFPLTVTSAQKNPTAFYLCASSRGTGIDGYTFGSGTRLTVV.

This clonotype ranks as medium-sized (0.01 to 0.1%) in terms of frequency. The chain couples TRBV12-3 or TRBV12-4 to TRBJ2-5; no DNA is available, so the TRBD1 call from TCRdb remains unchecked. The CDR3 is made up of 15 amino acids. CDR3 loop: CASSSGQGFQETQYF.